These T cell receptor beta chains were read from a single sample in a study of T cell responses to AZD1222 COVID-19 vaccine. Data came from immunoSEQ multiplex PCR; TCRdb stores just in-frame clones and leaves some out. The table lists more than 100,000 clones, 90% of them singletons. The sample was peripheral blood, taken on day 0 of AZD1222 vaccination. These receptor sequences come from an adult in good health. Both conserved end residues are part of each CDR3. Fields, in order: V gene, J gene, CDR3 protein.

>TRBV4-2|TRBJ1-3
CASSGVGAGNTIYF
>TRBV5-1|TRBJ1-3
CASSVSPSGNTIYF
>TRBV5-1|TRBJ2-2
CASSFLGTGELFF
>TRBV14|TRBJ1-2
CASSQERRMPGYTF
>TRBV2|TRBJ1-1
CASSGAPGTEAFF
>TRBV7-8|TRBJ1-3
CASTTGTGSGNTIYF
>TRBV11-2|TRBJ2-5
CASSSRQGRVTQYF
>TRBV7-6|TRBJ1-1
CASSLGTENTEAFF
>TRBV7-8|TRBJ2-7
CASSLPGGRTYEQYF
>TRBV7-9|TRBJ1-4
CASSAGTANEKLFF
>TRBV30|TRBJ2-2
CAWTRPSGELFF
>TRBV28|TRBJ1-1
CASSFQGTEAFF
>TRBV12-3/TRBV12-4|TRBJ2-1
CASSFGGAQFF
>TRBV10-3|TRBJ1-6
CANYRNRFHNSPLHF
>TRBV5-6|TRBJ1-5
CASSLANQPQHF
>TRBV7-2|TRBJ1-4
CASSSKQISEKLFF
>TRBV5-8|TRBJ1-5
CASSFYPSGGNQPQHF
>TRBV12-3/TRBV12-4|TRBJ2-5
CASTRGYETQYF
>TRBV5-4|TRBJ1-2
CASSLQGTGRGYGYTF
>TRBV24-1|TRBJ2-3
CATSDSRGPDTQYF
>TRBV10-3|TRBJ1-2
CAISDRESTNYGYTF
>TRBV19|TRBJ2-3
CASSIDLRRQGPDTQYF
>TRBV30|TRBJ1-5
CAWSDDRALPQPQHF
>TRBV5-4|TRBJ1-1
CASSFSRNTEAFF
>TRBV10-3|TRBJ1-2
CAISAGVYGYTF
>TRBV5-1|TRBJ2-7
CASSLNGVYEQYF
>TRBV28|TRBJ1-1
CASSFLFSEAFF
>TRBV19|TRBJ1-2
CASSIRRAIYGYTF
>TRBV6-5|TRBJ1-1
CASSFNGGVPEAFF